This T cell receptor (beta chain) was recovered during a study of cytomegalovirus exposure and HLA in healthy donors (dated by TCRdb to the late 2010s). The study in broad terms: An earlier analysis of more than 550 of the donors reported approximately 300 Gb of sequence data and 95 million to 140 million unique TCR beta sequences obtained from about 179 million T cells. A later analysis re-examined previously published TCR beta repertoires from 610 or so donors and added high-resolution HLA genotyping to investigate patterns of TCR occurrence. The number of typed donors differed by locus: about 620-640 for A, B, C, DRB1 and DQB1; roughly 510 for DQA1; approximately 600 for DPA1; and about 470 for DPB1. An earlier analysis of several hundred of the donors applied high-throughput TCR beta sequencing to assess whether each TCR beta V gene segment acted as functional or pseudogenic. In the later analysis, no new phenotypic data were used to find candidate immune exposures; instead, reliance was placed on TCR beta sequences and their occurrence across donors. On average, around 240,000 unique TCR beta nucleotide sequences were sequenced per donor among 398 genotyped donors of the cohort, with 15% to 20% of those sequences being non-productive. The study profiled the T cell repertoires of 500 to 800 subjects by immunosequencing and related them to cytomegalovirus serostatus. Because of strong linkage in the cohort, roughly five DR-DQ haplotypes were treated as single units for association and clustering. Among the roughly 400 genotyped donors, under 90% belonged to the genetic ancestry cluster associated with self-reported Caucasian donors. The study aimed to test whether signatures of past pathogen exposure could be identified by cataloging public T cell receptors. All discovery cohort repertoires had been generated on a single sequencing platform. An early release that covered some 640 HLA-typed donors contained approximately 300 gigabases of sequencing data and 80 million or so unique TCR sequences. To predict cytomegalovirus infection status, the study brought together high-throughput TCR immunosequencing, statistical association of individual TCRs with disease status, and machine learning. Class I and class II HLA loci were covered by the typing at four-digit resolution. In addition to the first cohort of hundreds of subjects, a separate validation cohort of approximately 130 different subjects was used. In a later genetic analysis, genome-wide SNP genotypes for about three fifths of the 666 donors were used, and that subset was treated as a discovery cohort. Donor age, sex, ethnicity and CMV serostatus were compiled together with the repertoire data. Here is what the overall study found, with its caveats: The only immune exposure information available for the cohort was CMV serostatus. A later analysis found that TCR association rates varied across HLA loci, with DRB1 alleles showing the most associated TCRs and HLA-C alleles the fewest. A cluster of highly shared sequence variants was judged likely to be a technical artifact of the sequencing pipeline. Roughly uniform sequencing depth across donors was assumed in presence/absence analyses, although this assumption may not hold. In a later analysis, most CMV-associated TCR beta chains were found to appear HLA-restricted, with HLA associations seemingly driven largely by CMV exposure. In a later analysis, HLA-associated TCR beta chains showed more clonal expansion and lower generation probabilities than non-associated chains that were equally common. Several of the top co-occurrence clusters appeared to be linked to parvovirus B19, influenza, CMV and Epstein-Barr virus, according to a later analysis. A further reported finding was that TCR beta sequences accurately predicted the HLA-A and HLA-B alleles for most subjects in the first cohort. Correlated functional status among segregating V segments might reflect linkage disequilibrium, but an unknown experimental factor could not be ruled out. Because counts were too low, around 18 rarely observed V segments, including chromosome 9 orphons, were left out of the earlier analysis of approximately 500 of the donors. In both the original and validation cohorts, the classifier was reported to diagnose cytomegalovirus status with high specificity and sensitivity. In vitro tests confirmed that a few of the cytomegalovirus-associated TCR beta chains recognize cytomegalovirus antigens. The authors suggested that the approach could potentially be extended to other disease states and immunological phenotypes. In a later genetic analysis, fewer N-insertions in productive TCRs were reported among donors in an Asian-associated ancestry cluster than the approximately 670-donor mean. Some IMGT-functional V segments, including TRBV6-2 and TRBV6-3, could not be distinguished by the 87-base-pair reads and were therefore excluded. The cohort was sequenced for TCR beta chains only, and without alpha or paired-chain data the features that could be detected were limited. When HLA alleles, especially DR and DQ, strongly co-occurred, attributing TCR associations to individual alleles was difficult. Broadly in line with IMGT annotations, most TCR beta V segments showed up in productive rearrangements about 90% or about 30% of the time in an earlier analysis of 587 of the donors. Most TCR sequences were seen in very few donors, while some public TCRs were found in many individuals. A later analysis associated 15,000 to 20,000 TCR beta sequences with specific HLA alleles at a false discovery rate of 0.05. A total of 164 TCR beta chains were listed by the study as associated with cytomegalovirus. V-gene and J-gene trimming of TCR beta chains was associated with a missense DCLRE1C variant in a later genetic analysis, and the association was replicated in an independent cohort. HLA typing was unavailable for some donors at each locus, so association tests used only the typed subset.

Comments on this clone: Its cognate antigen has yet to be identified. The input lacks base qualities; no much larger clone sits a single base away.

From the cysteine through the phenylalanine, the CDR3 covers 15 amino acids. Just the 45-base CDR3 DNA is kept, in frame starting at base 1. Clipping removes 4 bases from V and 4 bases from J, with 9 as the unmatched junction base count. CDR1 and CDR2, looked up from the germline V gene, are SGHRS and YFSETQ. The library was produced with the immunoSEQ multiplex PCR assay. A mixture of 60 forward primers for TCR Vbeta segments and 13 reverse primers for TCR Jbeta segments was used in the multiplex PCR. A multiplex PCR assay on genomic DNA amplified the CDR3 region of rearranged TCR beta genes. The Illumina HiSeq System was used to sequence the amplified TCR beta libraries as 87-base-pair reads. Under the source paper's analysis protocol: Across the roughly 670 repertoires, a later analysis counted tens of millions of unique TCR beta chains, approximately 12 million of which were shared by at least two donors. To remove PCR and sequencing errors, raw reads were error-corrected and collapsed into unique sequences using a nearest-neighbor algorithm that merged closely related sequences. CDR3 sequences were aligned to IMGT reference sequences to assign V, D and J gene segments. For a sequence to be retained, a match of at least six nucleotides to both a V gene segment and a J gene segment was required. A rearrangement counted as productive if the CDR3 had no stop codons and remained in frame with V and J, and every other rearrangement counted as non-productive. Following IMGT convention, CDR3 was defined as the stretch from the second conserved V-encoded cysteine to the conserved J-encoded phenylalanine. The earlier analysis of some 540 of the donors excluded any sequence lacking an unambiguous match to a single V gene segment. An earlier analysis of some 500 of the donors classified V segments as functional when productive rearrangements were above 56.7% and as segregating when the standard deviation between donors was above 5%. A statistical classification framework was built for diagnosing cytomegalovirus status from the catalog of TCR beta chain sequences. A later analysis assigned V and J genes by comparing TCR nucleotide sequences with IMGT/GENE-DB human TR gene sequences. In a later analysis, CDR3 sequences and most-parsimonious VDJ recombination scenarios were assigned using the TCRdist pipeline. In a later analysis, each TCR beta chain was defined by its CDR3 amino acid sequence together with its V-gene family, and reads lacking a unique V-gene family were excluded. A later analysis removed 500 to 650 highly shared, low-generation-probability nucleotide sequences to deal with suspected cross-contamination and a sequencing artifact. For each public chain, a later analysis derived a clonal expansion index from normalized ranks of inferred template counts within each repertoire. In a later analysis, generation probabilities were computed with a VDJ recombination model fitted to out-of-frame rearrangements, and the resulting probabilities were checked against IGoR. In a later analysis, hypergeometric tests were used to score TCR-TCR, TCR-HLA and TCR-CMV co-occurrence, with a repertoire-size bias correction applied to TCR pairs. A later analysis estimated false discovery rates by permuting HLA or CMV assignments 20 times. In a later analysis, co-occurring TCRs were grouped using DBSCAN, and TCRdist sequence similarity was added for clustering within HLA-allele-positive subsets. Repertoires with fewer than 30,000 or more than 120,000 public chains, plus five repertoires with anomalous nucleotide sharing, were excluded from co-occurrence clustering. Held by TCRdb, this immuneACCESS table contains in-frame sequences only and omits some clones. Under half of the omission traces to an unresolved V gene where checked; the cause of the rest is unknown. V and J calls and clone size come straight from that table; D and trimming were deduced from the DNA. This sample is represented by 110,000 to 150,000 clones; roughly 70% of them were singletons. Jointly, the top ten make up 1.5% to 2% of the sample.

In total, over 600 healthy bone marrow donors made up the cohort. Cohort members were all nominally healthy when sampled, although unrecorded immune exposures were likely present. The donor was CMV seronegative and was included in the group of a few hundred seronegative cohort members. Each donor provided a peripheral blood sample, and peripheral blood mononuclear cells were used for TCR beta sequencing. The Qiagen DNeasy Blood Extraction Kit was used to extract genomic DNA from the blood cell samples. This receptor was taken from a woman between 40 and 50 years old in good health and CMV-seronegative. The rearrangement joined TRBV5-1 to TRBJ2-5; TRBD2 aligns with 8 central bases. The sample taken for sequencing was PBMCs. The CDR3 region has the sequence CASSLSRLARETQYF. The bases read TGCGCCAGCAGCCTAAGCCGACTAGCGCGAGAGACCCAGTACTTC.